This T cell receptor (beta chain) was retrieved from a study of T-cell reconstitution after alpha-beta-depleted transplantation in children. TCRbeta library preparation incorporated unique molecular identifiers. MiXCR, applied by TCRdb to the PCR reads, yields one record per CDR3 protein. Of 450,000 to 600,000 distinct CDR3 sequences in the sample, about 16% were seen once. The trim removed 1 base at V and 4 bases at J, leaving 2 bases unmatched. Germline values: CDR1 MGHRA, CDR2 YSYEKL. The CDR3 runs 15 residues. The chain combines TRBV4-1 with TRBJ2-2; 8 positions match TRBD1. This sequence originates from a human donor who donated a stem cell graft to a child with acute lymphoblastic leukemia. The sequenced sample was PBMCs from the stem cell graft donor, obtained from the stem cell graft. The CDR3 region has the DNA TGCGCCAGCAGCCAAGCACAGGGGGGCACCGGGGAGCTGTTTTTT. Amino acids: CASSQAQGGTGELFF.